This T cell receptor beta chain emerged from a study of human T cells and chemical hapten exposure. Across the study: Patients were mainly female, each with alopecia areata, totalis or universalis.

Germline values: CDR1 SQVTM, CDR2 ANQGSEA. V gave up 4 bases and J gave up 3 bases, with 12 bases separating them. The CDR3 runs 13 residues. This clonotype has a count of ten or more. Time point defined: patch test 2, 6 weeks after DPC sensitization. Treatment here: therapeutic diphenylcyclopropenone sensitization with weekly scalp DPC. A single record per CDR3 protein comes from TCRdb applying MiXCR to the RACE reads. The profile shows approximately 89,000 distinct CDR3 sequences, 10% to 13% of them singletons. This chain links TRBV29-1 with TRBJ2-5; unclear D gene. The receptor comes from a woman between 25 and 40 years old with alopecia areata. Some clones in this sample may be carry-over from other donors' samples. This specimen was whole blood, taken in connection with sensitization to the hapten diphenylcyclopropenone (DPC). The CDR3 loop is CSVGALLKETQYF. For the CDR3, the DNA is TGCAGCGTTGGAGCACTGCTGAAAGAGACCCAGTACTTC.